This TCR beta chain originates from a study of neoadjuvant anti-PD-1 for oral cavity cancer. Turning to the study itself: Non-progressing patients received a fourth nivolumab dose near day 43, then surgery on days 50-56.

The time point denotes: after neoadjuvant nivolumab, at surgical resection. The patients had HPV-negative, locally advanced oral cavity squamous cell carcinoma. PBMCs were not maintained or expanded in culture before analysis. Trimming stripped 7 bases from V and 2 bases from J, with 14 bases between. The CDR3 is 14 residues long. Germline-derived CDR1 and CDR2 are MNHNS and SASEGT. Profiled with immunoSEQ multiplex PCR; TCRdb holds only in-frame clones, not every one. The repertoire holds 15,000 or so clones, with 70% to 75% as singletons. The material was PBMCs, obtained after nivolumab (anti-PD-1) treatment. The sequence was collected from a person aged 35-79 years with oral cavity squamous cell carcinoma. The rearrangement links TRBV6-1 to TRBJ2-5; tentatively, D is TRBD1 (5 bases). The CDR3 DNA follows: TGTGCCAGCAATACCCTCAGGGTTCAAGAGACCCAGTACTTC. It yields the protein CASNTLRVQETQYF.